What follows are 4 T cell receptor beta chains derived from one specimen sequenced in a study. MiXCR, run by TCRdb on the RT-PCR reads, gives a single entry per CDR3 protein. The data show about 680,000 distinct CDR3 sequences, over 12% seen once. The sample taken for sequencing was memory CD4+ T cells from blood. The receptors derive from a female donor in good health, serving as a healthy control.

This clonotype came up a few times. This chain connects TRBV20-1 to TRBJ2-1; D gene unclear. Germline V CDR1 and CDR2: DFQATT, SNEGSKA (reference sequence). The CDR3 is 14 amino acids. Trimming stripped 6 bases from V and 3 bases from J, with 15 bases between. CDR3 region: CSATMLTLYNEQFF. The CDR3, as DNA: TGCAGTGCGACGATGTTGACCCTCTACAATGAGCAGTTCTTC.

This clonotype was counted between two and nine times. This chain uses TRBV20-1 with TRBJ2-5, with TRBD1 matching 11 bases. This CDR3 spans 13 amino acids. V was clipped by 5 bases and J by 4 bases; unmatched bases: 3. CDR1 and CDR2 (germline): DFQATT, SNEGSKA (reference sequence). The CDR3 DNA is TGCAGTGCTTTCGGGACAGGGGGAGAGACCCAGTACTTC. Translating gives CSAFGTGGETQYF.

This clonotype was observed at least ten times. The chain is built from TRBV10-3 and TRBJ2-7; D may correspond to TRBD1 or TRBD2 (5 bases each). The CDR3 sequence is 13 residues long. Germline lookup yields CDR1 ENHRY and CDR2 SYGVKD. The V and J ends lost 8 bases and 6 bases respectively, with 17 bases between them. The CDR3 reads CAISARDPSEQYF. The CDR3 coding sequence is TGTGCCATCTCCGCCAGGGACCCTTCCGAGCAGTACTTC.

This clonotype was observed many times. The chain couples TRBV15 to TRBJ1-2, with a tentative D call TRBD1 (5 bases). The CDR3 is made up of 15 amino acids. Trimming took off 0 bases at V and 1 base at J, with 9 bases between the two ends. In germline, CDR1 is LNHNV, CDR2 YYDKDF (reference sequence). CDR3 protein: CATSREGDSNYGYTF. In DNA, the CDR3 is TGTGCCACCAGCAGAGAAGGCGACAGTAACTATGGCTACACCTTC.